Listed below are T cell receptor beta chains from one sample, sequenced in a study of post-analysis software for immune sequencing data. A single record per CDR3 protein comes from TCRdb applying MiXCR to the PCR reads. The table lists 750,000 to 950,000 distinct CDR3 sequences, 53% of them singletons. Sequencing was done on a sample of blood. The receptors stem from a girl aged 10 to 17 with multiple sclerosis. CDR3s leave out the opening cysteine and the closing phenylalanine or tryptophan.

V	J	CDR3
TRBV12-3/TRBV12-4	TRBJ1-6	VSSNRESPLH
TRBV6-1	TRBJ2-5	AVMPGAGYQGQETQY
TRBV10-1	TRBJ2-1	ASSEGQVSYNEQF
TRBV6-5	TRBJ2-1	ASRLGLAGGHNEQF
TRBV9	TRBJ2-7	ASSENIAATYEQY
TRBV7-2	TRBJ2-2	ASRHSWGRDTGELF
TRBV7-6	TRBJ1-6	ASSFWDRGYNSPLH
TRBV29-1	TRBJ1-2	SVDSGGTNYGYT
TRBV6-1	NA	ASIRASRPGEQY
TRBV20-1	TRBJ2-2	SASSGRANTGELF
TRBV12-3/TRBV12-4	TRBJ1-1	ASRRGFEAF
TRBV27	TRBJ2-1	ASSPGTSGMNEQF
TRBV12-3/TRBV12-4	TRBJ1-2	ASSLNSRGGVYGYT
TRBV3-1	TRBJ2-2	ASSLSGVTGELF
TRBV29-1	TRBJ1-2	SVDGQGGLYGYT
TRBV20-1	TRBJ2-7	SAARAAVTYEQY
TRBV20-1	TRBJ2-5	SAKTGKGHNEQY
TRBV10-3	TRBJ2-1	AITDTGEQF